This T cell receptor beta chain is from a study of blood T cell repertoires in COVID-19. The Seattle site enrolled patients during active infection and followed them longitudinally. Sequencing used immunoSEQ multiplex PCR; TCRdb keeps in-frame clones, though not all of them. The table records roughly 500,000 clones, 89% of them present only once. The clonotype originates from a young man with COVID-19, enrolled during active disease. Sequencing input: peripheral blood.

DNA of the CDR3: TGTGCCAGCAGTTCAACGGGTCTTGGAGGCTACACCTTC. The encoded protein is CASSSTGLGGYTF. The gene calls are TRBV27 and TRBJ1-2; D ambiguous. The CDR3 extends over 13 amino acids. Germline lookup yields CDR1 MNHEY and CDR2 SMNVEV (reference sequence). V dropped 4 bases and J dropped 8 bases, with 14 bases sitting between them.